This T cell receptor beta chain emerged from a study of T cells in localized non-small cell lung cancer. Only in-frame clones appear in the TCRdb table, and some are missing; sequencing was by immunoSEQ multiplex PCR. The sample shows about 15,000 clones, about 80% of them seen only once. The V end was cut by 6 bases, the J end by 0 bases, with 10 bases between. CDR3 size: 14 residues. Per germline, CDR1 WSHSY and CDR2 SAAADI. The chain combines TRBV10-2 with TRBJ2-3, with TRBD1 as a possible D gene (6 bases). Sequencing used peripheral blood, obtained before any cancer treatment. The TCR was taken from a female donor aged 60 or older with stage I squamous cell lung carcinoma. The CDR3 bases are TGCGCCAGCAGGTCAACAGGGAGCACAGATACGCAGTATTTT. Its protein is CASRSTGSTDTQYF.